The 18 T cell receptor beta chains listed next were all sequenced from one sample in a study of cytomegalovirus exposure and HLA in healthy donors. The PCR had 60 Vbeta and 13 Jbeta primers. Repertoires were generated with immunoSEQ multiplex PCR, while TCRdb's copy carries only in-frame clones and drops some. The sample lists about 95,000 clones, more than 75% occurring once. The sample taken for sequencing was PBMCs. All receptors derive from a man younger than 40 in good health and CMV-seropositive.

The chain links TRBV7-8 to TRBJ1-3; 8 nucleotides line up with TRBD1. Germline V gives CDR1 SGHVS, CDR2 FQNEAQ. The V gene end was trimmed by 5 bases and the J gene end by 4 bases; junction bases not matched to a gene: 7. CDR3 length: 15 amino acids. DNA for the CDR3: TGTGCCAGCAGCCGCGGACAGGGTCGGGGAAACACCATATATTTT. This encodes CASSRGQGRGNTIYF.

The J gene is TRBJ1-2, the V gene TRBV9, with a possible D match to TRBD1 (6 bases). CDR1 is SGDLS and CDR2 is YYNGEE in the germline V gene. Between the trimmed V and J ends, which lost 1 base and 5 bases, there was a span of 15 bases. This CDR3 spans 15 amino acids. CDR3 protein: CASSVKQGENYGYTF. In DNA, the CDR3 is TGTGCCAGCAGCGTAAAACAGGGAGAGAATTATGGCTACACCTTC.

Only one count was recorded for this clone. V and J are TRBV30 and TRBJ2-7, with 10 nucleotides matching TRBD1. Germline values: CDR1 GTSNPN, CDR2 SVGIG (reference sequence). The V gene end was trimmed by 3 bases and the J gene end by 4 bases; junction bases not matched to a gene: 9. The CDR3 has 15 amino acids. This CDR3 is CAWSDGTGEGYEQYF. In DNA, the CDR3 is TGTGCCTGGAGCGACGGGACAGGGGAAGGGTACGAGCAGTACTTC.

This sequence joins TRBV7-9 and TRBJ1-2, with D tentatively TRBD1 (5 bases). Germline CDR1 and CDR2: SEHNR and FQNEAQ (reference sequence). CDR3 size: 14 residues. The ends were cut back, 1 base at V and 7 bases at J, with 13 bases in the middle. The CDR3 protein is CASSLGGARPGYTF. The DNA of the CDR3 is TGTGCCAGCAGCTTAGGGGGCGCGAGGCCTGGCTACACCTTC.

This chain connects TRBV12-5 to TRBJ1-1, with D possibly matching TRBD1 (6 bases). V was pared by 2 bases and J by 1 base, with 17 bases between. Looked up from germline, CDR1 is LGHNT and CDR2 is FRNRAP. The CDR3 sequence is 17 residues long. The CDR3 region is CASGLLLSGAGNTEAFF. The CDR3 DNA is TGTGCTAGTGGTTTGCTCCTTTCAGGGGCAGGGAACACTGAAGCTTTCTTT.

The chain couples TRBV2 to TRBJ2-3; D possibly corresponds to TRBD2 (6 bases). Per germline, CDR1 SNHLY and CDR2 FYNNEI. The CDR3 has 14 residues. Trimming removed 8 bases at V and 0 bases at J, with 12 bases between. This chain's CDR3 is CASGSGLSTDTQYF. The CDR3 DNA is TGTGCCAGCGGGTCGGGACTCAGCACAGATACGCAGTATTTT.

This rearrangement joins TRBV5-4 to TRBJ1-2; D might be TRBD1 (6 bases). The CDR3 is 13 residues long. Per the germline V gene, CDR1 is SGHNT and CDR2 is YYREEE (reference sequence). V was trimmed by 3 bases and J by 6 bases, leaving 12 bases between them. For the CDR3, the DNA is TGTGCCAGCAGCTCAGGGGTCACGGATGGCTACACCTTC. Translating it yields CASSSGVTDGYTF.

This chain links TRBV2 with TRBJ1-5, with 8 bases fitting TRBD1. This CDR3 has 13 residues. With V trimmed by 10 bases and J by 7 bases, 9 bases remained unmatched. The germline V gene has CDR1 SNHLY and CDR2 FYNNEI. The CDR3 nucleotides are TGTGCCACTGGACAGGGTCTAACGCAGCCCCAGCATTTT. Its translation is CATGQGLTQPQHF. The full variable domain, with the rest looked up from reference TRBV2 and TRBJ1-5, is EPEVTQTPSHQVTQMGQEVILRCVPISNHLYFYWYRQILGQKVEFLVSFYNNEISEKSEIFDDQFSVERPDGSNFTLKIRSTKLEDSAMYFCATGQGLTQPQHFGDGTRLSIL.

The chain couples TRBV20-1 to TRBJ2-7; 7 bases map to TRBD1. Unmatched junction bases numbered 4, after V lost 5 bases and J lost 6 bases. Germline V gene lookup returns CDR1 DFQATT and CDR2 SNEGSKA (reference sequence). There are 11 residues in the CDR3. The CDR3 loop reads CSAAGGSEQYV. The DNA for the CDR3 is TGCAGTGCTGCAGGGGGATCCGAGCAGTACGTC.

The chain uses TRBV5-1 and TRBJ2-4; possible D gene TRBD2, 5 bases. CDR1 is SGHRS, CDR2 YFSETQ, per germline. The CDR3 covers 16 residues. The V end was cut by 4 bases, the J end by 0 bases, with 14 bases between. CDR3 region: CASSPTPGSAKNIQYF. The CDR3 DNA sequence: TGCGCCAGCAGCCCCACACCGGGGTCAGCCAAAAACATTCAGTACTTC.

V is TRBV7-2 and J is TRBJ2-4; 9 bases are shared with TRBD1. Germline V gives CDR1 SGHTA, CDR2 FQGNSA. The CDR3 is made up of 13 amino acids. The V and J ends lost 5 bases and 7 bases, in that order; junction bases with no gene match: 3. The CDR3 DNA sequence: TGTGCCAGCAGCCCGGACAGGGGCAACATTCAGTACTTC. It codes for CASSPDRGNIQYF.

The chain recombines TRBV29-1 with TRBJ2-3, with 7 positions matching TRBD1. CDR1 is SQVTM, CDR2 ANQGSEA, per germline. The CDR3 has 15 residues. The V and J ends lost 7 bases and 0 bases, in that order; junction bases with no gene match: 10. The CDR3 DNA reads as TGCAGCGGTTATTCACCGGGACAGAGCACAGATACGCAGTATTTT. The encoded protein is CSGYSPGQSTDTQYF.

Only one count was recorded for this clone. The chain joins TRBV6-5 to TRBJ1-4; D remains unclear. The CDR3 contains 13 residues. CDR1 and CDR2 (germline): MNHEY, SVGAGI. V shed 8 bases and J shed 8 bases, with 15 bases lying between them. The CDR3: CASRVFSGEKLFF. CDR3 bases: TGTGCCAGCCGGGTGTTTTCCGGCGAAAAACTGTTTTTT.

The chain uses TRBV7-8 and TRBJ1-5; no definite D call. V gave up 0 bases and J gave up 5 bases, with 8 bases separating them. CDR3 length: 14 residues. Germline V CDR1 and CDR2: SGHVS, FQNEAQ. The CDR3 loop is CASSLAYGDQPQHF. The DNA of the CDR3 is TGTGCCAGCAGCTTAGCGTACGGGGATCAGCCCCAGCATTTT.

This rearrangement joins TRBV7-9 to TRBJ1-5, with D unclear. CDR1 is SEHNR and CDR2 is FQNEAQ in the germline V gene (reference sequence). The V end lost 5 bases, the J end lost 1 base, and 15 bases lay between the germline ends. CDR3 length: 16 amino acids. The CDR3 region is CASSPMIGGSNQPQHF. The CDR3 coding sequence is TGTGCCAGCAGCCCCATGATAGGAGGGAGCAATCAGCCCCAGCATTTT.

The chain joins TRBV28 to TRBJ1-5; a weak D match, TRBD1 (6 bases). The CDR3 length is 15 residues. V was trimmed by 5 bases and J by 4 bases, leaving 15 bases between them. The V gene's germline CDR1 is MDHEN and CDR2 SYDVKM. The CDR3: CASSPIGGVNQPQHF. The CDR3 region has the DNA TGTGCCAGCAGTCCTATAGGGGGGGTGAATCAGCCCCAGCATTTT. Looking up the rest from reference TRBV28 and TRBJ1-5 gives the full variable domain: DVKVTQSSRYLVKRTGEKVFLECVQDMDHENMFWYRQDPGLGLRLIYFSYDVKMKEKGDIPEGYSVSREKKERFSLILESASTNQTSMYLCASSPIGGVNQPQHFGDGTRLSIL.

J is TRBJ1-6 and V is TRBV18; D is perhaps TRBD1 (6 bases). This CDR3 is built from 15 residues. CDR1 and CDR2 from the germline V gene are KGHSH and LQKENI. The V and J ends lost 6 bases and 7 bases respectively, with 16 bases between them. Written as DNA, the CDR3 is TGTGCCAGCTCGCTGGGGCGGGGGGCAAATTCACCCCTCCACTTT. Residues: CASSLGRGANSPLHF.

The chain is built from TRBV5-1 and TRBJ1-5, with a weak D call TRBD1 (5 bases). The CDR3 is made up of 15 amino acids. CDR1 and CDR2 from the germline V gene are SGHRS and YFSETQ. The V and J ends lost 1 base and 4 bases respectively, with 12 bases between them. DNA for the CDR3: TGCGCCAGCAGCTTGATACCAGGGATAAATCAGCCCCAGCATTTT. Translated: CASSLIPGINQPQHF.